Following are 2 T cell receptor beta chains from one sample sequenced in a study of blood T cell repertoires in COVID-19. The data were produced by immunoSEQ multiplex PCR, yet TCRdb's version contains in-frame clones alone and is incomplete. The repertoire consists of about 120,000 clones, with 90% occurring once and the leading ten covering 3.5% to 4.5%. Sequenced input: peripheral blood. These receptors all stem from a woman in her sixties with COVID-19, enrolled during active disease.

The chain carries TRBV5-4 and TRBJ2-1; 9 nucleotides agree with TRBD2. The CDR3 has 16 amino acids. J lost 3 bases, V lost 4 bases, and 8 bases had no gene match. CDR1 is SGHNT and CDR2 is YYREEE in the germline V gene (reference sequence). CDR3 DNA sequence: TGTGCCAGCAGCCCGGGTAGCGGGGGCGTCTACAATGAGCAGTTCTTC. Its translation is CASSPGSGGVYNEQFF.

The table lists this clone with a few counts. The chain has TRBV3-1 (or the pseudogene TRBV3-2) and TRBJ1-5; unclear D gene. The V gene lost 6 bases and the J gene lost 0 bases, with 3 bases spanning the gap. CDR1 and CDR2 (germline): LGHDT, YNNKEL (reference sequence). CDR3 length equals 12 residues. This CDR3 is CASSNSNQPQHF. For the CDR3, the DNA is TGTGCCAGCAGTAATAGCAATCAGCCCCAGCATTTT.